The 10 T cell receptor beta chains reported below all come from one sample, sequenced in a study of T cell responses to AZD1222 COVID-19 vaccine. Some clones are missing from TCRdb's copy, which holds only in-frame ones; the method was immunoSEQ multiplex PCR. The sample includes roughly 200,000 clones, about 89% of them seen just once. This material consisted of peripheral blood, taken 28 days after the second AZD1222 dose. Receptor source: an adult who received the AZD1222 COVID-19 vaccine.

The rearrangement uses TRBV2 and TRBJ2-5; tentative D call: TRBD2 (6 bases). The germline CDR1 and CDR2 sequences are SNHLY and FYNNEI. The CDR3 consists of 16 residues. V was shortened by 2 bases and J by 1 base, with 14 bases between the two germline ends. CDR3 sequence (DNA): TGTGCCAGCAGTGAATTGGGACTTCGGGGCCAAGAGACCCAGTACTTC. The encoded protein is CASSELGLRGQETQYF.

The chain combines TRBV13 with TRBJ2-1; 14 bases align to TRBD2. From germline, CDR1 is PRHDT and CDR2 FYEKMQ (reference sequence). The CDR3 runs to 17 residues. Unmatched junction bases numbered 7, after V lost 0 bases and J lost 9 bases. The CDR3 nucleotides read TGTGCCAGCAGCTTAGGCCCGACTAGCGGGAGGGCTGGTGAGCAGTTCTTC. Protein sequence: CASSLGPTSGRAGEQFF.

This chain joins TRBV19 and TRBJ1-2; no reliable D call. CDR1 is LNHDA and CDR2 is SQIVND in the germline V gene (reference sequence). V dropped 1 base and J dropped 8 bases, with 11 bases sitting between them. The CDR3 consists of 13 residues. The CDR3 DNA sequence: TGTGCCAGTAGTATAGGGTCCATCGGGGGCTACACCTTC. Its protein is CASSIGSIGGYTF.

The chain links TRBV7-9 to TRBJ1-2; D might be TRBD1 (6 bases). The V end lost 7 bases, the J end lost 0 bases, and 15 bases lay between the germline ends. The CDR3 contains 15 residues. The germline V gene encodes CDR1 SEHNR and CDR2 FQNEAQ (reference sequence). The CDR3 nucleotides read TGTGCCAGCACCGAAACAGGGATGCCTAACTATGGCTACACCTTC. It codes for CASTETGMPNYGYTF. Full variable domain (outside the CDR3, taken from reference TRBV7-9 and TRBJ1-2): DTGVSQNPRHKITKRGQNVTFRCDPISEHNRLYWYRQTLGQGPEFLTYFQNEAQLEKSRLLSDRFSAERPKGSFSTLEIQRTEQGDSAMYLCASTETGMPNYGYTFGSGTRLTVV.

J is TRBJ1-5 and V is TRBV5-1; maybe TRBD1 (5 bases). Germline V lookup: CDR1 SGHRS, CDR2 YFSETQ. The CDR3 is 15 residues long. Trimming left V 1 base short and J 7 bases short, with 15 bases between. The CDR3 bases are TGCGCCAGCAGCTTGAATCTTGGGGCCGGACAGCCCCAGCATTTT. Its protein product is CASSLNLGAGQPQHF.

The chain combines TRBV7-2 with TRBJ2-1; 7 bases are a match to TRBD2. Trimming at V came to 5 bases and at J to 7 bases, leaving 5 bases not matched to a gene. CDR1 and CDR2 from the germline V gene are SGHTA and FQGNSA. This CDR3 spans 13 amino acids. The CDR3: CASSTGLVNEQFF. The CDR3 DNA follows: TGTGCCAGCAGCACCGGACTAGTGAATGAGCAGTTCTTC.

The genes are TRBV6-6 and TRBJ2-7, with D perhaps TRBD1 or TRBD2 (7 bases each). The CDR3 extends over 15 amino acids. The V and J ends lost 0 bases and 4 bases respectively, with 13 bases between them. Per germline, CDR1 MNHNY and CDR2 SVGAGI (reference sequence). The CDR3 sequence: CASSYSGQGGYEQYF. In nucleotides, the CDR3 is TGTGCCAGCAGTTACTCCGGGCAGGGGGGGTACGAGCAGTACTTC.

V usage is TRBV19 and J usage is TRBJ2-3; the D gene could be TRBD1 or TRBD2 (5 bases each). The CDR3 contains 17 residues. Germline CDR1 LNHDA, CDR2 SQIVND (reference sequence). V was shortened by 8 bases and J by 0 bases, with 21 bases between the two germline ends. As DNA, the CDR3 is TGTGCCAGTTCGAAAGAGACTGGGACCTTTAGCACAGATACGCAGTATTTT. Protein product: CASSKETGTFSTDTQYF.

The genes are TRBV6-5 and TRBJ2-5; D is unresolved. The CDR3 covers 15 residues. The germline V and J ends were trimmed by 0 bases and 5 bases, with 13 bases remaining between them. Germline V gene sequence: CDR1 MNHEY, CDR2 SVGAGI. The CDR3 coding sequence is TGTGCCAGCAGTTACTCCCCGTTTCCATATGAGACCCAGTACTTC. Protein: CASSYSPFPYETQYF.

This clone was recorded only once. V usage is TRBV6-5 and J usage is TRBJ1-2; TRBD1 matches at 7 bases. V dropped 0 bases and J dropped 0; count of bases not matched to a gene: 4. CDR1 and CDR2 from the germline V gene are MNHEY and SVGAGI. CDR3 length: 16 residues. CDR3: CASSYSGQVTNYGYTF. The CDR3 coding sequence is TGTGCCAGCAGTTACTCCGGACAGGTGACTAACTATGGCTACACCTTC.